These 23 T cell receptor beta chains were all obtained from the same sample, sequenced in a study of neoadjuvant anti-PD-1 for oral cavity cancer. Clones were read by immunoSEQ multiplex PCR, and TCRdb kept only the in-frame ones, dropping some. The table lists about 9,800 clones, approximately 64% of them singletons, with 4% to 5% in the top ten. Specified time point: after neoadjuvant nivolumab, at surgical resection. The input for sequencing was PBMCs, taken after nivolumab (anti-PD-1) treatment. The receptors originated from a person between 35 and 79 years old with oral cavity squamous cell carcinoma.

V usage is TRBV5-1 and J usage is TRBJ2-7; TRBD2 aligns across 9 bases. J gave up 6 bases and V 10 bases, and 11 bases lay outside the gene matches. The germline V gene encodes CDR1 SGHRS and CDR2 YFSETQ. The CDR3 totals 13 residues. The CDR3 is CASKRGAQSEQYF. The CDR3 bases are TGCGCCTCAAAGCGGGGGGCGCAGAGCGAGCAGTACTTC.

The V gene is TRBV6-5, the J gene TRBJ1-6; D is undetermined. Trimming shortened V by 5 bases and J by 8 bases, and 13 bases separated the two germline ends. The CDR3 is made up of 14 amino acids. Germline CDR1 and CDR2: MNHEY and SVGAGI. CDR3 sequence: CASSLNPGDSPLHF. In DNA, the CDR3 is TGTGCCAGCAGTCTCAACCCGGGCGATTCACCCCTCCACTTT.

This clone is labeled medium-sized. The rearrangement uses TRBV7-9 and TRBJ1-1; the D is unclear. Germline CDR1 reads SEHNR; CDR2 reads FQNEAQ (reference sequence). Trimming stripped 3 bases from V and 1 base from J, with 12 bases between. This CDR3 has 15 residues. CDR3 in amino acids: CASSLDARTNTEAFF. CDR3 in DNA: TGTGCCAGCAGCTTGGATGCCAGAACGAACACTGAAGCTTTCTTT.

This clone was observed a handful of times. The rearrangement uses TRBV29-1 and TRBJ1-2; 7 nucleotides align to TRBD1. This CDR3 has 14 residues. Germline V CDR1 and CDR2: SQVTM, ANQGSEA. Trimming cost V 4 bases and J 8 bases; bases outside gene matches: 13. CDR3 coding DNA: TGCAGCGTTGTTCCCGGGACAGCCTTCTCCGGCTACACCTTC. Translated, it gives CSVVPGTAFSGYTF.

Only one count was recorded for this clone. The V and J genes are TRBV15 and TRBJ1-2; D remains ambiguous. Trimming took 1 base from V and 6 from J, leaving 15 bases between them. Germline CDR1 reads LNHNV; CDR2 reads YYDKDF (reference sequence). The CDR3 runs 15 residues. The CDR3 nucleotides are TGTGCCACCAGCAGAGGGTTAGGCGGGGAGGATGGCTACACCTTC. Translating it yields CATSRGLGGEDGYTF.

This clone was seen a handful of times. The chain couples TRBV7-2 to TRBJ1-1, with D hard to call. The CDR3 has 11 residues. Germline V gene lookup returns CDR1 SGHTA and CDR2 FQGNSA. Trimming shortened V by 3 bases and J by 8 bases, and 7 bases separated the two germline ends. The CDR3 spells CASSFSAEAFF. Here the CDR3 DNA reads TGTGCCAGCAGCTTCTCAGCCGAAGCTTTCTTT.

The chain employs TRBV9 and TRBJ1-2; D unresolved. Trimming cost V 0 bases and J 1 base, with 10 bases left between them. Germline V gene sequence: CDR1 SGDLS, CDR2 YYNGEE. This CDR3 has 15 amino acids. CDR3 DNA sequence: TGTGCCAGCAGCGTAGGAACGGGTTTTAACTATGGCTACACCTTC. This encodes CASSVGTGFNYGYTF. Using reference TRBV9 and TRBJ1-2 for the parts outside the CDR3, the full variable domain is DSGVTQTPKHLITATGQRVTLRCSPRSGDLSVYWYQQSLDQGLQFLIQYYNGEERAKGNILERFSAQQFPDLHSELNLSSLELGDSALYFCASSVGTGFNYGYTFGSGTRLTVV.

This clone has just one count. V usage is TRBV28 and J usage is TRBJ1-2; D is possibly TRBD1 (5 bases). The germline V gene encodes CDR1 MDHEN and CDR2 SYDVKM. CDR3 size: 13 residues. V dropped 6 bases and J dropped 6 bases, with 14 bases sitting between them. The CDR3 sequence: CASRPQGADGYTF. CDR3 coding DNA: TGTGCCAGCAGGCCTCAAGGGGCGGATGGCTACACCTTC.

By share of the sample, this clone is medium-sized. The rearrangement uses TRBV7-9 and TRBJ2-7, with 8 bases that match TRBD2. CDR3 length: 13 residues. Germline CDR1 and CDR2: SEHNR and FQNEAQ (reference sequence). The V gene end was trimmed by 4 bases and the J gene end by 5 bases; junction bases not matched to a gene: 4. The CDR3 bases are TGTGCCAGCAGCTCCCCGGGGGGGCACGAGCAGTACTTC. Amino acid sequence: CASSSPGGHEQYF. Complete variable domain (other parts from reference TRBV7-9 and TRBJ2-7): DTGVSQNPRHKITKRGQNVTFRCDPISEHNRLYWYRQTLGQGPEFLTYFQNEAQLEKSRLLSDRFSAERPKGSFSTLEIQRTEQGDSAMYLCASSSPGGHEQYFGPGTRLTVT.

The chain links TRBV12-5 to TRBJ2-5; 11 bases fit TRBD1. After removal of 5 bases from V and 4 bases from J, the junction contained 9 bases not matched to a gene. Germline CDR1 is LGHNT and CDR2 is FRNRAP. The CDR3 has 16 amino acids. The CDR3 bases are TGTGCTAGTGGTCTCGGACAGGGGGCGAATGTAGAGACCCAGTACTTC. It encodes CASGLGQGANVETQYF.

The V call is TRBV4-2, the J call TRBJ2-1; 14 bases align to TRBD2. Germline V CDR1 and CDR2: LGHNA, YNFKEQ. CDR3 length equals 16 residues. The V segment lost 4 bases and the J segment 5 bases; nucleotides outside the gene matches: 4. CDR3 in amino acids: CASSRPGLAGDNEQFF. CDR3 DNA sequence: TGTGCCAGCAGCCGCCCGGGACTAGCGGGGGACAATGAGCAGTTCTTC.

The chain links TRBV4-1 to TRBJ2-7, with D tentatively TRBD1 (6 bases). Germline V gene sequence: CDR1 MGHRA, CDR2 YSYEKL. The V end was cut by 0 bases, the J end by 2 bases, with 14 bases between. The length of the CDR3 is 16 residues. In nucleotides, the CDR3 is TGCGCCAGCAGCCAAGATAAACAGGGCCGCCCCTACGAGCAGTACTTC. Translation: CASSQDKQGRPYEQYF.

This clone turned up a few times. This chain uses TRBV19 with TRBJ1-1; maybe TRBD1 (6 bases). This CDR3 region has 12 residues. Trimming removed 8 bases from V and 3 bases from J, with 10 bases in between. CDR1 LNHDA and CDR2 SQIVND come from the germline V gene (reference sequence). The CDR3 DNA reads TGTGCCAGTTCCTCAGGGGACACTGAAGCTTTCTTT. Its protein product is CASSSGDTEAFF.

This clone was observed a handful of times. The gene calls are TRBV11-2 and TRBJ2-1; D possibly corresponds to TRBD1 (6 bases). Germline-derived CDR1 and CDR2 are SGHAT and FQNNGV. CDR3 length equals 13 residues. Trimming took off 3 bases at V and 10 bases at J, with 13 bases between the two ends. DNA of the CDR3: TGTGCCAGCAGCTTCCCCCTAGGACAGGAGCAGTTCTTC. Translated, it gives CASSFPLGQEQFF.

The V gene is TRBV7-8, the J gene TRBJ2-2; TRBD1 agrees at 10 bases. The CDR3 has 15 residues. With V trimmed by 6 bases and J by 0 bases, 1 base remained unmatched. Per the germline V gene, CDR1 is SGHVS and CDR2 is FQNEAQ. CDR3 DNA sequence: TGTGCCAGCAGGACAGGGGGCCCGAACACCGGGGAGCTGTTTTTT. Amino acid sequence: CASRTGGPNTGELFF. Full variable domain (remainder filled in from reference TRBV7-8 and TRBJ2-2): GAGVSQSPRYKVAKRGQDVALRCDPISGHVSLFWYQQALGQGPEFLTYFQNEAQLDKSGLPSDRFFAERPEGSVSTLKIQRTQQEDSAVYLCASRTGGPNTGELFFGEGSRLTVL.

This clone was detected only a few times. V usage is TRBV7-9 and J usage is TRBJ1-1; D gene uncertain. The CDR3 covers 14 residues. The V end lost 4 bases, the J end lost 0 bases, and 9 bases lay between the germline ends. CDR1 SEHNR and CDR2 FQNEAQ come from the germline V gene (reference sequence). Written as DNA, the CDR3 is TGTGCCAGCAGCTCTACGGTGATGAACACTGAAGCTTTCTTT. Residues: CASSSTVMNTEAFF.

This clone was found a few times. CDR3 sequence reads: CASSVRGSPLHF. The CDR3 nucleotides read TGTGCCAGCAGCGTCCGGGGATCACCCCTCCACTTT. The genes are TRBV27 and TRBJ1-6; D gene uncertain. From germline, CDR1 is MNHEY and CDR2 SMNVEV (reference sequence). Trimming removed 6 bases from V and 10 bases from J, with 10 bases in between. This CDR3 comprises 12 residues.

The chain has TRBV6-6 and TRBJ1-5; D possibly corresponds to TRBD1 (6 bases). CDR3 size: 11 residues. V lost 4 bases and J lost 11, with 9 bases in between. Germline V gene data show CDR1 as MNHNY and CDR2 as SVGAGI (reference sequence). CDR3 sequence reads: CASSSGQTQHF. The CDR3 nucleotides are TGTGCCAGCAGTTCTGGACAGACCCAGCATTTT.

The V and J genes are TRBV11-2 and TRBJ2-5; D unresolved. The V end was cut by 5 bases, the J end by 4 bases, with 11 bases between. The V gene's germline CDR1 is SGHAT and CDR2 FQNNGV. The CDR3 consists of 13 residues. CDR3 sequence (DNA): TGTGCCAGCAGCAGTCTCCGAGCAGAGACCCAGTACTTC. It encodes CASSSLRAETQYF.

In this sample, this clone is medium-sized. J is TRBJ2-1 and V is TRBV2, with 7 bases matching TRBD2. The germline CDR1 and CDR2 sequences are SNHLY and FYNNEI. The J segment lost 9 bases and the V segment lost 7 bases, leaving 15 bases of the junction unmatched. The CDR3 is made up of 15 amino acids. The CDR3 region is CASNGGDGATFEQFF. CDR3 DNA sequence: TGTGCCAGCAATGGGGGGGACGGAGCCACCTTTGAGCAGTTCTTC.

The chain's CDR3 is CASRADRAASNQPQHF. The CDR3 nucleotides are TGTGCCAGCAGGGCTGACAGGGCGGCGAGCAATCAGCCCCAGCATTTT. V gene TRBV27 combines with J gene TRBJ1-5; TRBD1 matches 7 bases. CDR3 size: 16 residues. V dropped 6 bases and J dropped 1; count of bases not matched to a gene: 9. CDR1 is MNHEY, CDR2 SMNVEV, per germline (reference sequence).

This chain links TRBV27 with TRBJ2-1; D not certain. Per the germline V gene, CDR1 is MNHEY and CDR2 is SMNVEV (reference sequence). Trimming cost V 0 bases and J 2 bases, with 11 bases left between them. The CDR3 has 16 amino acids. CDR3 amino acids: CASSLSGPVAYNEQFF. The CDR3 DNA reads TGTGCCAGCAGTTTATCAGGACCGGTCGCCTACAATGAGCAGTTCTTC.

This chain connects TRBV13 to TRBJ1-2; 9 bases align to TRBD1. V lost 3 bases, J lost 2 bases, and 1 base stayed unmatched. The CDR3 runs to 14 residues. The germline V gene has CDR1 PRHDT and CDR2 FYEKMQ (reference sequence). CDR3 in DNA: TGTGCCAGCAGCTTCGGACAGGGGAACTATGGCTACACCTTC. Protein: CASSFGQGNYGYTF.